The 21 T cell receptor beta chains below come from one sample, sequenced in a study of blood T cell repertoires in COVID-19. Generated by immunoSEQ multiplex PCR, the TCRdb table keeps only in-frame clones and is missing some. The sample lists 130,000 to 150,000 clones, more than 65% occurring once. The specimen sequenced was peripheral blood. All receptors come from a man between 60 and 70 years old with acute or convalescent COVID-19.

Only a few counts were recorded for this clone. The gene calls are TRBV6-6 and TRBJ1-1; the D gene is possibly TRBD1 (6 bases). Germline assignment: CDR1 MNHNY and CDR2 SVGAGI (reference sequence). The ends were cut back, 6 bases at V and 1 base at J, with 9 bases in the middle. This CDR3 has 13 residues. The DNA for the CDR3 is TGTGCCAGCAGGCTACAGGGGAACACTGAAGCTTTCTTT. Protein: CASRLQGNTEAFF.

The chain joins TRBV11-2 to TRBJ1-4; 9 nucleotides line up with TRBD1. Germline loops: CDR1 SGHAT, CDR2 FQNNGV. The V gene end was trimmed by 2 bases and the J gene end by 3 bases; junction bases not matched to a gene: 4. This CDR3 contains 16 residues. In DNA, the CDR3 is TGTGCCAGCAGCTTAAGGACAGGGGCCTCTAATGAAAAACTGTTTTTT. This encodes CASSLRTGASNEKLFF.

This chain uses TRBV3-1 (or the pseudogene TRBV3-2) with TRBJ2-7; D remains ambiguous. V was clipped by 4 bases and J by 0 bases, with 16 bases between them. Per the germline V gene, CDR1 is LGHDT and CDR2 is YNNKEL (reference sequence). This CDR3 is 16 amino acids long. The DNA for the CDR3 is TGTGCCAGCAGCCTCCCGCCTGATACAAGCTCCTACGAGCAGTACTTC. This translates into CASSLPPDTSSYEQYF.

The chain uses TRBV11-2 and TRBJ2-5; 8 nucleotides align to TRBD1. Germline loops: CDR1 SGHAT, CDR2 FQNNGV. The CDR3 sequence is 15 residues long. V dropped 4 bases and J dropped 5; count of bases not matched to a gene: 9. CDR3 region: CASSYARGPGETQYF. The CDR3 DNA reads TGTGCCAGCAGCTACGCCAGGGGGCCAGGCGAGACCCAGTACTTC.

The chain uses TRBV4-2 and TRBJ1-5; 9 bases line up with TRBD1. The V segment lost 1 base and the J segment 6 bases; nucleotides outside the gene matches: 7. Germline CDR1 reads LGHNA; CDR2 reads YNFKEQ. The CDR3 runs 16 residues. CDR3 DNA sequence: TGTGCCAGCAGCCAAGGAGGGGGGACAGGGACTCAGCCCCAGCATTTT. Translation gives CASSQGGGTGTQPQHF.

The chain carries TRBV29-1 and TRBJ1-2; 10 nucleotides agree with TRBD1. The CDR3 sequence is 16 residues long. J gave up 3 bases and V 3 bases, and 10 bases lay outside the gene matches. Germline assignment: CDR1 SQVTM and CDR2 ANQGSEA. The CDR3 DNA sequence: TGCAGCGTTGAGCCCGGGACAGGGGCCTTTCACTATGGCTACACCTTC. This encodes CSVEPGTGAFHYGYTF.

This sequence joins TRBV2 and TRBJ2-7; TRBD1 is a possible D gene (6 bases). V lost 6 bases and J 4 bases, leaving 7 bases between the germline ends. Germline V CDR1 and CDR2: SNHLY, FYNNEI. This CDR3 comprises 11 residues. CDR3 DNA sequence: TGTGCCAGCAGCGGACAGTACGAGCAGTACTTC. Translating gives CASSGQYEQYF. Variable domain in full (rest from reference TRBV2 and TRBJ2-7): EPEVTQTPSHQVTQMGQEVILRCVPISNHLYFYWYRQILGQKVEFLVSFYNNEISEKSEIFDDQFSVERPDGSNFTLKIRSTKLEDSAMYFCASSGQYEQYFGPGTRLTVT.

The chain couples TRBV19 to TRBJ2-7, with 9 bases matching TRBD1. The CDR3 has 13 residues. Trimming at V came to 7 bases and at J to 4 bases, leaving 5 bases not matched to a gene. CDR1 LNHDA and CDR2 SQIVND come from the germline V gene (reference sequence). CDR3: CASTPGQGYEQYF. CDR3 nucleotide sequence: TGTGCCAGTACTCCGGGACAGGGTTACGAGCAGTACTTC.

The chain uses TRBV19 and TRBJ2-7, with D maybe TRBD2 (6 bases). Trimming removed 5 bases at V and 2 bases at J, with 16 bases between. Germline values: CDR1 LNHDA, CDR2 SQIVND (reference sequence). The CDR3 contains 15 residues. CDR3 protein: CASSSPGASTYEQYF. For the CDR3, the DNA is TGTGCCAGTAGTTCACCGGGAGCCTCGACCTACGAGCAGTACTTC.

V usage is TRBV7-9 and J usage is TRBJ2-1, with 10 bases identical to TRBD2. V lost 5 bases and J lost 6; bases outside the gene matches: 10. The CDR3 covers 16 residues. Germline V gene sequence: CDR1 SEHNR, CDR2 FQNEAQ (reference sequence). CDR3 region: CASSPRRAGGGNEQFF. CDR3 sequence (DNA): TGTGCCAGCAGCCCCCGTAGAGCGGGAGGGGGCAATGAGCAGTTCTTC.

The rearrangement uses TRBV30 and TRBJ2-3, with 9 bases lining up with TRBD1. J gave up 2 bases and V 3 bases, and 6 bases lay outside the gene matches. Germline loops: CDR1 GTSNPN, CDR2 SVGIG (reference sequence). CDR3 length equals 15 residues. Written as DNA, the CDR3 is TGTGCCTGGAGGGCCGGGACAGGGCCCACAGATACGCAGTATTTT. Translation: CAWRAGTGPTDTQYF.

CDR3 protein: CASSTGGVETQYF. CDR3 in DNA: TGTGCCAGCAGTACAGGGGGCGTGGAGACCCAGTACTTC. The chain recombines TRBV27 with TRBJ2-5; 9 positions match TRBD1. CDR1 is MNHEY, CDR2 SMNVEV, per germline (reference sequence). The J segment lost 5 bases and the V segment lost 5 bases, leaving 3 bases of the junction unmatched. This CDR3 spans 13 amino acids.

This chain links TRBV3-1 (or the pseudogene TRBV3-2) with TRBJ2-3, with 10 nucleotides matching TRBD2. The CDR3 is made up of 16 amino acids. Trimming removed 0 bases from V and 5 bases from J; junction bases left unmatched: 5. CDR1 and CDR2 from the germline V gene are LGHDT and YNNKEL (reference sequence). The CDR3 region is CASSQDQGLAIDTQYF. The CDR3 region has the DNA TGTGCCAGCAGCCAAGATCAGGGACTAGCGATAGATACGCAGTATTTT.

The chain links TRBV5-1 to TRBJ1-4; D not resolved. Germline values: CDR1 SGHRS, CDR2 YFSETQ. CDR3 length: 16 amino acids. Trimming removed 0 bases from V and 8 bases from J, with 17 bases in between. This CDR3 reads CASSLGATAGNEKLFF. The DNA of the CDR3 is TGCGCCAGCAGCTTGGGGGCCACGGCGGGGAACGAAAAACTGTTTTTT.

The chain uses TRBV29-1 and TRBJ2-5; 8 positions match TRBD1. The CDR3 sequence is 16 residues long. The V segment lost 4 bases and the J segment 4 bases; nucleotides outside the gene matches: 14. CDR1 and CDR2 from the germline V gene are SQVTM and ANQGSEA. Written as DNA, the CDR3 is TGCAGCGTTGGGCCAAAAGGACAGGGAGGAATAGAGACCCAGTACTTC. Encoded protein: CSVGPKGQGGIETQYF.

The chain joins TRBV5-5 to TRBJ2-3; D gene unclear. The CDR3 length is 14 residues. Germline assignment: CDR1 SGHKS and CDR2 YYEKEE (reference sequence). Trimming took off 0 bases at V and 1 base at J, with 6 bases between the two ends. The CDR3 loop reads CASSLARGTDTQYF. CDR3 in DNA: TGTGCCAGCAGCTTGGCCCGCGGCACAGATACGCAGTATTTT.

This clone was detected only a few times. CDR3 sequence reads: CASSPGQQGLFF. CDR3 nucleotides: TGTGCCAGCAGCCCCGGACAGCAGGGGCTGTTTTTT. The chain employs TRBV5-8 and TRBJ1-4, with D maybe TRBD1 (6 bases). The length of the CDR3 is 12 residues. Germline loops: CDR1 SGHTS, CDR2 YDEGEE. Deletions cut 4 bases from V and 14 bases from J, with 15 bases between. Full variable domain (outside the CDR3, taken from reference TRBV5-8 and TRBJ1-4): EAGVTQSPTHLIKTRGQQATLRCSPISGHTSVYWYQQALGLGLQFLLWYDEGEERNRGNFPPRFSGRQFPNYSSELNVNALELEDSALYLCASSPGQQGLFFGSGTQLSVL.

The CDR3: CRGSSPYEQYF. As DNA, the CDR3 is TGCCGTGGTTCGAGCCCCTACGAGCAGTACTTC. This chain uses TRBV20-1 with TRBJ2-7; D gene unclear. CDR1 and CDR2 from the germline V gene are DFQATT and SNEGSKA (reference sequence). CDR3 size: 11 residues.

The V gene is TRBV7-2, the J gene TRBJ2-3; D call uncertain. The CDR3 contains 15 residues. Germline V gene data show CDR1 as SGHTA and CDR2 as FQGNSA. Trimming pared 5 bases from V and 2 bases from J, leaving 14 bases between. The CDR3 nucleotides are TGTGCCAGCAGCCCAAGCGCCTATTTCACAGATACGCAGTATTTT. Protein product: CASSPSAYFTDTQYF.

The gene calls are TRBV19 and TRBJ2-7; D is possibly TRBD1 (5 bases). This CDR3 is built from 16 residues. With 3 bases removed from V and 6 bases from J, the gap between germline ends came to 21 bases. Per germline, CDR1 LNHDA and CDR2 SQIVND (reference sequence). CDR3 DNA: TGTGCCAGTAGTATGCCCTCGACAGACCCCTATTGCGAGCAGTACTTC. Its translation is CASSMPSTDPYCEQYF.

A few counts support this clone. The chain links TRBV6-5 to TRBJ1-1; 8 positions match TRBD1. Germline CDR1 reads MNHEY; CDR2 reads SVGAGI. This CDR3 is built from 16 residues. V lost 4 bases and J lost 3; bases outside the gene matches: 10. DNA of the CDR3: TGTGCCAGCAGTTCACGAACTTCGGACAGGGACACTGAAGCTTTCTTT. Translation: CASSSRTSDRDTEAFF.